This TCR beta chain was retrieved from a study of shared clonotypes between healthy human individuals (dated by TCRdb to between 2020 and 2021). For the wider study: The cohort comprised two women and three men aged 18 to 49 years. For each donor, three plates each were used for CD4 naive and CD4 memory, two plates were used for CD8 naive, and one plate was used for CD8 memory. The study deeply sequenced blood TCR repertoires of about 5 healthy adults to estimate repertoire size and the extent of clonotype sharing between individuals. To increase sequencing depth and limit assay-specific biases, different laboratories used diverse techniques to prepare libraries and sequence TCR repertoires. Per donor, leukapheresis produced somewhere between about 0.94 and 9.5 billion PBMCs.

V sheds 2 bases and J sheds 5 bases, leaving 10 bases between their ends. CDR1 MNHEY and CDR2 SVGAGI are derived from the germline V gene. The CDR3 sequence holds 13 residues, the cysteine and phenylalanine included. The CDR3 DNA has 39 bases and is translated from base 1. Concerning this clone itself: Its target antigen remains unknown. The record has no base qualities; no much larger clone is one base away.

TCR CDR3 regions were amplified from genomic DNA by multiplex PCR using the deep immunoSEQ assay. For each cell subset, the extracted genomic DNA was distributed evenly across all wells of several immunoSEQ 96-well plates, and each plate served as one replicate. For sorted subsets, about 200 ng genomic DNA, equal to 30,000 or so T cell genomes, was loaded into each replicate PCR. Purified libraries were quantified with a Qubit 3.0 fluorometer, sized on a Bioanalyzer 2100, and re-quantified with the KAPA Library Quantification kit. A separate single-read 150-cycle Illumina NextSeq 550 flow cell was used to sequence each immunoSEQ 96-well plate. In the original analysis: The immunoSEQ output contained only junctional sequences without quality scores, so filtering could not match that applied to full-length reads. To assign V/J genes and CDR3, sequences were annotated using PyIR, a Python wrapper for IgBLAST v1.9, with IMGT germline references. Reads with weak V/J assignments (E-value above 1e-6), missing CDR3, stop codons, out-of-frame junctions, or ambiguous translated residues were removed. A V3J clonotype was defined by an identical inferred V gene, J gene, and CDR3 amino acid sequence. Percentage overlap between repertoires was calculated by dividing the number of shared unique clonotypes by the size of the smaller repertoire. Richness of each repertoire was evaluated using RTK rarefaction, the Chao1 estimator, and Recon v2.1 estimates of unobserved clonotypes. Generation probabilities for all TCRbeta clonotypes obtained by the gDNA method from a few donors were computed using OLGA. TCRdb took over this immuneACCESS table, retaining in-frame rearrangements with V and J assigned. Such tables are incomplete; in checked studies, under half of the missing clones stem from an unresolved V gene, and the remainder is unexplained. That table furnishes V, J and clone size, whereas the DNA furnished D and trimming. The sample contains approximately 1.5 million clones, 98% of them found a single time. 0.36% of the sample is held by the ten biggest clonotypes.

The donors were healthy, HIV-negative adults with no recently reported acute infections or vaccinations. All donors were Caucasian adults living in Nashville, Tennessee, USA. Magnetic negative selection was used to enrich CD4+ T cells, after which naive cells were positively selected on CD45RA and the negative fraction became the memory subset. Blood was obtained by leukapheresis, after which PBMCs were separated by Ficoll-Histopaque density gradient centrifugation and cryopreserved in liquid nitrogen vapor phase. Analytical flow cytometry was used to check the purity and quantity of each magnetically sorted T cell population. Each sorted fraction had its genomic DNA isolated and then quantified by UV absorbance on a Nanodrop 2000c. Beyond this particular receptor, the publication reports: Pairwise subsampling indicated that sequencing depth was expected to affect the degree of clonotype sharing among donors. Larger estimated clonotype richness was generally found for naive subsets than for memory subsets. Roughly 5% of naive CD4, 3.5% of naive CD8, 2% to 2.5% of memory CD4, and around 0.42% of memory CD8 clonotypes were shared across several donors. Incomplete sequencing was indicated by rarefaction of sorted-subset datasets, despite the large sequencing depth. Clonotypes shared by all four sorted-subset donors showed higher generation probabilities than non-shared clonotypes. Sampling was limited to blood, and TCR repertoires in tissue likely differ from TCR repertoires in blood. Because the study included a small number of donors, the genetic and exposure-history diversity represented was limited.

The chain uses TRBV6-5 and TRBJ2-7, with the D gene possibly TRBD1 or TRBD2, each one fitting 5 bases. The sequencing sample was made of naive CD4+ T cells sorted from blood. The cell subset or site label corresponds to: CD45RA+ positively selected. The clonotype originates from a man between 25 and 39 years old in good health. The DNA reads as follows: TGTGCCAGCAGTTACCCAGGGACCCACGAGCAGTACTTC. The encoded protein is CASSYPGTHEQYF.